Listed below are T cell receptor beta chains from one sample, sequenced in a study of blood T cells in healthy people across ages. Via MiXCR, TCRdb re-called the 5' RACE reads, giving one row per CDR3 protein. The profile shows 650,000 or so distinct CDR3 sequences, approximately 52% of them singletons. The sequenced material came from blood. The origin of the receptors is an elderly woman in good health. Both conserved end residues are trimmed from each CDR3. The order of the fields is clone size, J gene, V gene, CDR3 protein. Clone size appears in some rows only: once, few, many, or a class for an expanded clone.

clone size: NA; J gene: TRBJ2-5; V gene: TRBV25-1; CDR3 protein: ASSDASTETQY
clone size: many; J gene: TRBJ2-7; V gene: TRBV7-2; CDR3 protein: ASSLDSGPPATQQY
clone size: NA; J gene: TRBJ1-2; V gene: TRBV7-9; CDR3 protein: ASSSREGGYT
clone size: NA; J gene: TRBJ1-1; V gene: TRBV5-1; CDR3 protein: ASSLGGLRNTEAF
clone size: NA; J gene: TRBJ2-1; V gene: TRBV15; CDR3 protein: ATSRAEGNEQF
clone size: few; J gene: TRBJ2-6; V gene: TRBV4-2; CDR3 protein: ASSQEQGSGANVLT
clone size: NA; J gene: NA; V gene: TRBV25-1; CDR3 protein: ASSKTNSGRKPYEQY
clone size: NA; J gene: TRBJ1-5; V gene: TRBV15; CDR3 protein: ASSRDQGSNQPQH
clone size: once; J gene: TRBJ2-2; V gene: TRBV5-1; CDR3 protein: ASSLVALGYTGELF
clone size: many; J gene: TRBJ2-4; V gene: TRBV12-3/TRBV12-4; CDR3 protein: ASSLAGRGDIQY
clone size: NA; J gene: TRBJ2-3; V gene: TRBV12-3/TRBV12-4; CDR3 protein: ASSLKGTGTSTDTQY
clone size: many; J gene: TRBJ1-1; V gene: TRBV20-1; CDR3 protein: SARDRRTGGYTEAF
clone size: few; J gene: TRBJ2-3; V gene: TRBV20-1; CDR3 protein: SARTSGITDTQY
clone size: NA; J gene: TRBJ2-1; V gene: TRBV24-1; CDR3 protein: ATSSKDRYNEQF
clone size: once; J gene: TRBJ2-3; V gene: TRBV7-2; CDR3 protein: ASSIGTGGTRGTQY
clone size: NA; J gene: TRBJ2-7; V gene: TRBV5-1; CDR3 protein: ASSLLSSSSYNEQY
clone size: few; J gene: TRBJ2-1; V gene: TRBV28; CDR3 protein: ASSVPPGATQF
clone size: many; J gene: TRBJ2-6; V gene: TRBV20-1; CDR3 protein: SARDAGNSGANVLT
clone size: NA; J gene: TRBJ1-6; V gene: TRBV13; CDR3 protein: ASGRQGTYNSPLH
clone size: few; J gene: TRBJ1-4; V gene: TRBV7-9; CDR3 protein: ASSLGSRQYEKWGKLF
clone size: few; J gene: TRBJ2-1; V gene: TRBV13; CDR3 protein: ASSLDGTSFNEQF
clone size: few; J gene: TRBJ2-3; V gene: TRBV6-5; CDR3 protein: ASSYASPGLRADTQY
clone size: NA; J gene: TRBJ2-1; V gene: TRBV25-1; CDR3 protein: ASSKGQGANYNEQF
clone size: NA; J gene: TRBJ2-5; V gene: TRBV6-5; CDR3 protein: ATGRTAQETQY
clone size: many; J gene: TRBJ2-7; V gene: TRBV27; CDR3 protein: ASGPTTTALEQY
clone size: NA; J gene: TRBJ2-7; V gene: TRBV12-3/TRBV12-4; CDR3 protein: ASSFTSAGGKYEQY